Listed below are T cell receptor beta chains from one sample, sequenced in a study of blood T cell repertoires in COVID-19. Sequenced by immunoSEQ multiplex PCR; TCRdb stores in-frame clones only, minus some. The repertoire includes 110,000 to 150,000 clones, over 70% of them detected once, and less than 2% sits in the top ten. Specimen: peripheral blood. The receptors come from a woman between 45 and 60 years old with acute or convalescent COVID-19. Both conserved end residues are part of each CDR3. Each record gives: clone size, D gene, J gene, V gene, CDR3 DNA, CDR3 protein. D genes are given only for firm matches. Clone size is stated in some rows and not others, as once, few, many or a class when expanded.

-,TRBD2,TRBJ2-7,TRBV7-8,TGTGCCAGCAGCTTCGGACTAGCGGGAGGTACCTACGAGCAGTACTTC,CASSFGLAGGTYEQYF
once,TRBD1,TRBJ2-1,TRBV3-1/TRBV3-2,TGTGCCAGCAGCCCCGAGACAGGGAACGAGTTCTTC,CASSPETGNEFF
-,-,TRBJ1-6,TRBV9,TGTGCCAGCAGCGTAGCCTGGGGACTGGATTCACCCCTCCACTTT,CASSVAWGLDSPLHF
-,-,TRBJ2-7,TRBV6-5,TGTGCCAGCAGTTACTCCTCCTCGGCCTACGAGCAGTACTTC,CASSYSSSAYEQYF
-,TRBD2,TRBJ2-2,TRBV2,TGTGCCGGCGGCGGCCTAGCGGGAGCCGGGGAGCTGTTTTTT,CAGGGLAGAGELFF
-,TRBD1,TRBJ1-3,TRBV7-6,TGTGCCAGCAGCTCTCGGGACAGGGGCTCTGGAAACACCATATATTTT,CASSSRDRGSGNTIYF
-,-,TRBJ1-2,TRBV5-1,TGCGCCAGCAGCTTGGCGTGGCAGGGGATTTCTGGCTACACCTTC,CASSLAWQGISGYTF
-,-,TRBJ1-5,TRBV2,TGTGCCAGCAAGGTTAACAGGTTGAGTAATCAGCCCCAGCATTTT,CASKVNRLSNQPQHF
-,-,TRBJ1-2,TRBV28,TGTGCCAGCAGTTTCAGGGGCTACACCTTC,CASSFRGYTF
-,TRBD2,TRBJ2-1,TRBV6-6,TGTGCCAGCAGCTCTCCGGGACTAGCGGGATACAATGAGCAGTTCTTC,CASSSPGLAGYNEQFF
-,TRBD2,TRBJ2-7,TRBV7-3,TGTGCCAGCAGCTTAACGTCCCTAGCGGGAGGCGAGCAGTACTTC,CASSLTSLAGGEQYF
-,TRBD2,TRBJ2-1,TRBV9,TGTGCCAGCAGCGTAGATATTAGCGGGGGGGCATACAATGAGCAGTTCTTC,CASSVDISGGAYNEQFF
-,-,TRBJ2-1,TRBV20-1,TGCAGTGCTAGTGGGGGCGGGAGTATGAATGAGCAGTTCTTC,CSASGGGSMNEQFF
-,TRBD2,TRBJ2-7,TRBV7-9,TGTGCCAGCAGCCTACCAGGACTAGCGGGAGGCTACGAGCAGTACTTC,CASSLPGLAGGYEQYF
-,-,TRBJ1-6,TRBV9,TGTGCCAGCAGCCTCTTGGGCCACCACTCCTATAATTCACCCCTCCACTTT,CASSLLGHHSYNSPLHF
-,-,TRBJ2-2,TRBV27,TGTGCCAGCATTGGGAGGAATTCGGGCACCGGGGAGCTGTTTTTT,CASIGRNSGTGELFF
-,-,TRBJ2-3,TRBV25-1,TGTGCCAGCAGGTCCCAGAATGAGCGGGGCACAGATACGCAGTATTTT,CASRSQNERGTDTQYF
-,-,TRBJ2-1,TRBV5-8,TGTGCCAGCAGTTTAGGGAGACAGGATTACAATGAGCAGTTCTTC,CASSLGRQDYNEQFF
-,-,TRBJ1-4,TRBV10-3,TGTGCCATCAGTGAGTCCGGCAGGGATAATGAAAAACTGTTTTTT,CAISESGRDNEKLFF
-,-,TRBJ1-5,TRBV5-4,TGTGCCAGCAGCTTGAGTTTCCCCTACGGAGGAAATCAGCCCCAGCATTTT,CASSLSFPYGGNQPQHF
once,-,TRBJ1-1,TRBV7-9,TGTGCCAGCGGCCCTTCGGGATCGAACACTGAAGCTTTCTTT,CASGPSGSNTEAFF
-,TRBD1,TRBJ1-2,TRBV18,TGTGCCAGCTCACCAGCTCAGGGGGCAGAGTATGGCTACACCTTC,CASSPAQGAEYGYTF
-,-,TRBJ1-5,TRBV24-1,TGTGCCACCAGGGGGGCCAATCAGGCCCAGCATTTT,CATRGANQAQHF
-,-,TRBJ2-2,TRBV29-1,TGCAGCGTCCTCCCCCTCGGGGCCGGGGAGCTGTTTTTT,CSVLPLGAGELFF
-,TRBD1,TRBJ1-2,TRBV7-9,TGTGCCAGCAGCTTCCCGACAGGGAAAATTCCGTATGGCTACACCTTC,CASSFPTGKIPYGYTF
-,TRBD2,TRBJ2-1,TRBV27,TGTGCCAGCAGTTCCCCTTTGGGACTAGGGATCAATGAGCAGTTCTTC,CASSSPLGLGINEQFF
-,TRBD1,TRBJ1-4,TRBV9,TGTGCCAGCAGCGTCGGGACAGGGGACGAAAAACTGTTTTTT,CASSVGTGDEKLFF
-,-,TRBJ2-6,TRBV5-1,TGCGCCAGCAGCTTGGGCGCCCAGGGTCCTGGGGCCAACGTCCTGACTTTC,CASSLGAQGPGANVLTF
-,-,TRBJ2-7,TRBV6-5,TGTGCCAGCAGCTCTCAGGTTCAAAACGAGCAGTACTTC,CASSSQVQNEQYF
-,TRBD1,TRBJ1-3,TRBV6-5,TGTGCCAGCACCATCGCGACAGGGTCTGGAAACACCATATATTTT,CASTIATGSGNTIYF
-,TRBD2,TRBJ2-3,TRBV9,TGTGCCAGCAGCGTAGCAGGGACTAGCGGGGGGCGAGCCACAGATACGCAGTATTTT,CASSVAGTSGGRATDTQYF
-,-,TRBJ1-4,TRBV11-3,TGTGCCAGCAGCTTAGTATGGGAGATTAATGAAAAACTGTTTTTT,CASSLVWEINEKLFF
-,TRBD2,TRBJ2-3,TRBV9,TGTGCCAGCAGCGCACCCGGGACTAGCGGTTCAGATACGCAGTATTTT,CASSAPGTSGSDTQYF
-,-,TRBJ1-6,TRBV19,TGTGCCAGTAGCTTGGACAGTCTTCCACCCCTCCACTTT,CASSLDSLPPLHF
-,-,TRBJ1-1,TRBV6-5,TGTGCCAGCTCCTATTCCTCCTTGAACACTGAAGCTTTCTTT,CASSYSSLNTEAFF
once,TRBD1,TRBJ1-2,TRBV6-6,TGTGCCAGCAGCCTACTCGGGACAGGACTTAACTATGGCTACACCTTC,CASSLLGTGLNYGYTF
-,-,TRBJ2-5,TRBV24-1,TGTGCCACCAGTCCCGGCGCCAGGGAGACCCAGTACTTC,CATSPGARETQYF
-,-,TRBJ1-6,TRBV7-9,TGTGCCAGCAGCCCACCCGGGAGCAATAATTCACCCCTCCACTTT,CASSPPGSNNSPLHF
-,TRBD1,TRBJ1-1,TRBV19,TGTGCCAGTAGTATGGCCGGGACAGGGGCGGCTGAAGCTTTCTTT,CASSMAGTGAAEAFF
-,TRBD2,TRBJ2-3,TRBV5-1,TGCGCCAGCAGACCCGGGCTGGCTAGCGGAAGCACAGATACGCAGTATTTT,CASRPGLASGSTDTQYF
few,TRBD1,TRBJ2-7,TRBV5-1,TGCGCCAGCAGATTTGGGACAGGGGAGACCTACGAGCAGTACTTC,CASRFGTGETYEQYF